This TCR beta chain was identified during a study of technical replicates of blood from several donors (dated by TCRdb to the late 2010s). V loses 8 bases, J loses 0 bases, and the germline ends lie 14 bases apart. The germline V gene sets CDR1 to MNHNS and CDR2 to SASEGT. CDR3 length: 15 amino acids, cysteine to phenylalanine. Solely the CDR3 DNA is kept, with 45 bases framed from the first base. Library preparation was by the immunoSEQ multiplex PCR assay. TCRdb holds this immuneACCESS table with in-frame rearrangements only. Some clones are missing; in checked studies, unresolved V genes explain under half, and the rest has no known cause. Here the sample has some 80,000 clones; about 97% occur a single time. The top ten clonotypes cover under 0.3% of the sample. With respect to this clone: It lacks a known antigen. No base quality values were provided; no much bigger clone lies one nucleotide off.

The receptor comes from a human donor in good health. The rearranged chain carries TRBV6-1 and TRBJ1-5; TRBD1 is possibly the D segment (5 matching bases). Sequenced material: T cells isolated from PBMCs. The CDR3 sequence is CASFSARDSNQPQHF. The sequenced DNA: TGTGCCAGCTTTTCAGCCAGGGATAGCAATCAGCCCCAGCATTTT.